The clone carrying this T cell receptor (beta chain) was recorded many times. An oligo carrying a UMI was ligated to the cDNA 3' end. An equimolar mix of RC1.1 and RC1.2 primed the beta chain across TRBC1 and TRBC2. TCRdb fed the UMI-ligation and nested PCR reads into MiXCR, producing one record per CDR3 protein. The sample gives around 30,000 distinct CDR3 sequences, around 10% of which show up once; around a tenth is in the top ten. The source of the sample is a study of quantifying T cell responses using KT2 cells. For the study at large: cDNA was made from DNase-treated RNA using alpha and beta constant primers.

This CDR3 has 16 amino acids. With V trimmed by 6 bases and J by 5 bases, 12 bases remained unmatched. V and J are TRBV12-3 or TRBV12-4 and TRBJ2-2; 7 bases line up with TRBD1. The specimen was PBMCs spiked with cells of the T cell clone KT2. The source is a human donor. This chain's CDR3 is CASRGRRDRATGELFF. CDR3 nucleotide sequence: TGTGCCAGCAGAGGACGCCGGGACAGAGCAACCGGGGAGCTGTTTTTT.